The rows below give T cell receptor beta chains drawn from one sample of a study of blood T cell repertoires in COVID-19. The repertoire was sequenced with immunoSEQ multiplex PCR; TCRdb's copy has only in-frame clones and lacks some. The profile shows 150,000 to 200,000 clones, over 70% of them singletons. The sample taken for sequencing was PBMCs or T cells enriched from blood (not recorded which). These TCRs come from a woman aged 60-70 years who had recovered from COVID-19. Both conserved end residues are part of each CDR3. Each record gives: V gene, J gene, CDR3 protein.

v_call: TRBV2
j_call: TRBJ1-2
cdr3_aa: CASRMQGYGYTF

v_call: TRBV5-1
j_call: TRBJ2-7
cdr3_aa: CASNLAGGQYEQYF

v_call: TRBV19
j_call: TRBJ1-1
cdr3_aa: CASKSGQLNTEAFF

v_call: TRBV6-6
j_call: TRBJ1-2
cdr3_aa: CASSYQGDYGYTF

v_call: TRBV20-1
j_call: TRBJ2-7
cdr3_aa: CSASYTGSATYEQYF

v_call: TRBV4-1
j_call: TRBJ2-2
cdr3_aa: CASSQGTVRTGELFF

v_call: TRBV18
j_call: TRBJ1-1
cdr3_aa: CASSSLQGNTEAFF

v_call: TRBV2
j_call: TRBJ1-5
cdr3_aa: CASSPTDRNQPQHF

v_call: TRBV18
j_call: TRBJ1-2
cdr3_aa: CASSRTANYGYTF

v_call: TRBV14
j_call: TRBJ1-2
cdr3_aa: CASSRQIGRGYTF

v_call: TRBV5-1
j_call: TRBJ1-2
cdr3_aa: CASSPVSAAYGYTF

v_call: TRBV7-6
j_call: TRBJ1-2
cdr3_aa: CASSRQALYGYTF

v_call: TRBV9
j_call: TRBJ2-2
cdr3_aa: CASSGATNTGELFF

v_call: TRBV2
j_call: TRBJ2-5
cdr3_aa: CASSVRETQYF

v_call: TRBV5-1
j_call: TRBJ1-1
cdr3_aa: CASSKGTLTEAFF

v_call: TRBV27
j_call: TRBJ1-6
cdr3_aa: CASRETGVSPLHF

v_call: TRBV4-1
j_call: TRBJ2-5
cdr3_aa: CASSQDGGQWETQYF

v_call: TRBV9
j_call: TRBJ2-3
cdr3_aa: CASSVFRGGSTDTQYF

v_call: TRBV7-2
j_call: TRBJ2-3
cdr3_aa: CASRRVPGGTDTQYF

v_call: TRBV6-5
j_call: TRBJ2-3
cdr3_aa: CASSPPGDTQYF

v_call: TRBV28
j_call: TRBJ2-2
cdr3_aa: CASSLWGLAGGPGELFF

v_call: TRBV11-2
j_call: TRBJ2-7
cdr3_aa: CASSLAQTEFRDREDEQYF

v_call: TRBV11-2
j_call: TRBJ2-7
cdr3_aa: CASSLGGTNWYEQYF

v_call: TRBV10-1
j_call: TRBJ2-2
cdr3_aa: CASSSPGAGELFF

v_call: TRBV2
j_call: TRBJ2-4
cdr3_aa: CASSVSELVKNIQYF

v_call: TRBV5-1
j_call: TRBJ2-3
cdr3_aa: CASGASGGADTQYF

v_call: TRBV4-1
j_call: TRBJ2-1
cdr3_aa: CASSRPERGNEQFF

v_call: TRBV5-5
j_call: TRBJ1-3
cdr3_aa: CASSLEGQGHTIYF

v_call: TRBV27
j_call: TRBJ2-3
cdr3_aa: CASSRYTDTQYF

v_call: TRBV18
j_call: TRBJ2-5
cdr3_aa: CASSPSAVETQYF

v_call: TRBV3-1/TRBV3-2
j_call: TRBJ1-2
cdr3_aa: CASSNRDKPDYGYTF

v_call: TRBV20-1
j_call: TRBJ1-1
cdr3_aa: CSASPGPTEAFF

v_call: TRBV7-8
j_call: TRBJ1-6
cdr3_aa: CASTNTGGGSPLHF

v_call: TRBV7-2
j_call: TRBJ2-5
cdr3_aa: CASSPSGGPGNDQYF

v_call: TRBV10-3
j_call: TRBJ2-2
cdr3_aa: CAISAWTGRNTGELFF

v_call: TRBV19
j_call: TRBJ1-1
cdr3_aa: CASSPGQGLKAFF

v_call: TRBV9
j_call: TRBJ1-6
cdr3_aa: CASSAPQGNQNSPLHF

v_call: TRBV14
j_call: TRBJ1-1
cdr3_aa: CASSQSRGTEAFF

v_call: TRBV5-1
j_call: TRBJ2-1
cdr3_aa: CASSFRQGLNNEQFF

v_call: TRBV5-6
j_call: TRBJ2-7
cdr3_aa: CASSRTGNSYEQYF

v_call: TRBV5-1
j_call: TRBJ2-7
cdr3_aa: CASSLAGGSSYEQYF